A selection of T cell receptor beta chains follows, all from one sample in a study of blood T cell repertoires in COVID-19. This table comes from immunoSEQ multiplex PCR, and its TCRdb copy is limited to in-frame clones, with some not included. This table has about 63,000 clones, around 80% appearing once. The sequenced sample was peripheral blood. These receptors were obtained from a human donor in a cohort sampled during active COVID-19. CDR3s include the opening cysteine and the closing phenylalanine or tryptophan. Each record gives: clone size, V gene, J gene, D gene, CDR3 protein, CDR3 DNA. A D gene is named only where the DNA matches it firmly. Clone sizes are given selectively: once, few, many, or a class where the clone is expanded.

NA	TRBV29-1	TRBJ2-1	NA	CSVEGGLYNEQFF	TGCAGCGTTGAGGGGGGGCTGTACAATGAGCAGTTCTTC
NA	TRBV27	TRBJ1-1	NA	CASSRPSHMNTEAFF	TGTGCCAGCAGCAGACCTAGTCACATGAACACTGAAGCTTTCTTT
NA	TRBV27	TRBJ1-4	NA	CASSFVQTNEKLFF	TGTGCCAGCAGTTTCGTACAGACTAATGAAAAACTGTTTTTT
NA	TRBV28	TRBJ1-6	NA	CASSFMYRSSYNSPLHF	TGTGCCAGCAGTTTTATGTACCGGAGCTCCTATAATTCACCCCTCCACTTT
NA	TRBV18	TRBJ2-3	NA	CASSQGSLRTDTQYF	TGTGCCAGCTCGCAGGGTTCACTGCGCACAGATACGCAGTATTTT
once	TRBV5-1	TRBJ2-3	TRBD2	CASSNYLAGGVDTQYF	TGCGCCAGCAGCAACTACTTAGCGGGAGGCGTAGATACGCAGTATTTT
NA	TRBV4-2	TRBJ1-2	NA	CASSQDQGTTRNYGYTF	TGTGCCAGCAGCCAAGATCAGGGCACAACCAGAAACTATGGCTACACCTTC
NA	TRBV7-9	TRBJ2-5	NA	CASSLRGMETQYF	TGTGCCAGCAGCTTACGGGGAATGGAGACCCAGTACTTC
NA	TRBV30	TRBJ1-4	TRBD1	CAWSGTGVGNEKLFF	TGTGCCTGGAGTGGAACAGGGGTGGGTAATGAAAAACTGTTTTTT
NA	TRBV7-9	TRBJ1-4	NA	CASKSTVGEKLFF	TGTGCCAGCAAGTCGACAGTGGGCGAAAAACTGTTTTTT
NA	TRBV11-2	TRBJ1-2	TRBD1	CASSLLRDRGYTF	TGTGCCAGCAGCTTGTTGCGGGACAGGGGCTACACCTTC
medium-sized	TRBV7-2	TRBJ2-5	TRBD1	CASRQVGTGVRGETQYF	TGTGCCAGCAGACAAGTCGGGACAGGGGTCCGGGGGGAGACCCAGTACTTC
NA	TRBV18	TRBJ2-5	TRBD1	CASSPPGQGEETQYF	TGTGCCAGCTCACCCCCGGGACAGGGAGAAGAGACCCAGTACTTC
NA	TRBV5-1	TRBJ1-3	TRBD1	CASSRTGGSSGNTIYF	TGCGCCAGCAGTCGGACAGGGGGATCCTCTGGAAACACCATATATTTT
NA	TRBV7-6	TRBJ2-1	NA	CASSSFGTGVEEQFF	TGTGCCAGCAGCTCCTTCGGGACTGGGGTGGAGGAGCAGTTCTTC
few	TRBV2	TRBJ2-3	TRBD2	CARRERTDTQYF	TGTGCCAGGCGGGAGCGCACAGATACGCAGTATTTT